This T cell receptor (beta chain) came from a study of cytomegalovirus exposure and HLA in healthy donors. Overall study findings and caveats: From TCR beta sequences, most subjects' HLA-A and HLA-B alleles were reportedly predicted accurately.

V lost 7 bases to trimming and J lost 2 bases, with 18 bases between them. The CDR3 length is 15 residues. The PCR had 60 Vbeta and 13 Jbeta primers. The protocol was immunoSEQ multiplex PCR, while the TCRdb copy is restricted to in-frame clones and leaves out a portion. The table lists 140,000 to 150,000 clones, about 61% of them singletons. As concerns this clone: As yet, its antigen is unknown.

V and J are TRBV23-1 and TRBJ2-7, with a possible D match to TRBD2 (7 bases). TRBV23-1 is an ORF; its function is uncertain. The clonotype was recovered from a male donor in good health and CMV-seronegative. Sequencing used PBMCs. The CDR3 region has the DNA TGCGCCAGCATGGGGGGGGCTAGCGGACCCTACGAGCAGTACTTC. This codes for CASMGGASGPYEQYF.